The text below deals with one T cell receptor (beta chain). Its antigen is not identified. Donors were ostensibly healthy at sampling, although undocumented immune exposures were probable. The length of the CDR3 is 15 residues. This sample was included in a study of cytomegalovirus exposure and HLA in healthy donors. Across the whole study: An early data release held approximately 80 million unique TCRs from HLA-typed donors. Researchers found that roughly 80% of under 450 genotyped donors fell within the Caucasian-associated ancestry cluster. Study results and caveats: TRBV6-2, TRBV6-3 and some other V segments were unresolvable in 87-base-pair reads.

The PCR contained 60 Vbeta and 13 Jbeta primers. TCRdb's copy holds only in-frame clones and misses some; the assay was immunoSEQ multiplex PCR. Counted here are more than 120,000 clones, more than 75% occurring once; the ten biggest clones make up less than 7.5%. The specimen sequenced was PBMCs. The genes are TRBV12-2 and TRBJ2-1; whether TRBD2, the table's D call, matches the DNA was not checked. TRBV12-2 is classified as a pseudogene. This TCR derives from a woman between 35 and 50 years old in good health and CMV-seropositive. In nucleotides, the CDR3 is TGTGCAAGTCGCAAAAAAGGCGGGAGTCACAATGAGCAGTTCTTC. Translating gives CASRKKGGSHNEQFF.